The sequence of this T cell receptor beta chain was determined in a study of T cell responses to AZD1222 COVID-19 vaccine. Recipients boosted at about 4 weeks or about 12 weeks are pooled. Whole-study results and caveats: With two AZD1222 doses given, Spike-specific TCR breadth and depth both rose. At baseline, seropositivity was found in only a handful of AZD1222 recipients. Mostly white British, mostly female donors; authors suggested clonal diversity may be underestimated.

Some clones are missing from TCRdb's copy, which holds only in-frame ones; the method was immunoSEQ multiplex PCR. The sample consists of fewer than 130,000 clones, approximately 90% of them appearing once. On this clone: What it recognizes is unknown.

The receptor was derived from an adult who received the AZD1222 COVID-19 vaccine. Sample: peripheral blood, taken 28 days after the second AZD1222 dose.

This CDR3 reads CASSGQGLGAEAFF. Written as DNA, the CDR3 is TGTGCCAGCTCTGGACAGGGATTGGGGGCTGAAGCTTTCTTT. This rearrangement joins TRBV18 to TRBJ1-1; 8 bases line up with TRBD1. Trimming cost V 6 bases and J 6 bases; bases outside gene matches: 9. CDR1 and CDR2 from the germline V gene are KGHSH and LQKENI. The CDR3 consists of 14 residues.